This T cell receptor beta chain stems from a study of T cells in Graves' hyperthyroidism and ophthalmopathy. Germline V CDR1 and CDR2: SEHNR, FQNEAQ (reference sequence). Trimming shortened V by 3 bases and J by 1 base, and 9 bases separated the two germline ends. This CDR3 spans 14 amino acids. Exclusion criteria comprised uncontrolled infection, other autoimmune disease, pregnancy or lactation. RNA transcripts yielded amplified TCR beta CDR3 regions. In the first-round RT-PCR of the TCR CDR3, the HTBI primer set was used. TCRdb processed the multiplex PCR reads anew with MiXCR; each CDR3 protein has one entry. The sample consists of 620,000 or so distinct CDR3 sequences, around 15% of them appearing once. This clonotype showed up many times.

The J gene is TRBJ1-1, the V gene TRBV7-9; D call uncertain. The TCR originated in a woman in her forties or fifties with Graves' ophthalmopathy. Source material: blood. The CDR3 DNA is TGTGCCAGCAGCTTGCACCATGCGAACACTGAAGCTTTCTTT. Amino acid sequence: CASSLHHANTEAFF.